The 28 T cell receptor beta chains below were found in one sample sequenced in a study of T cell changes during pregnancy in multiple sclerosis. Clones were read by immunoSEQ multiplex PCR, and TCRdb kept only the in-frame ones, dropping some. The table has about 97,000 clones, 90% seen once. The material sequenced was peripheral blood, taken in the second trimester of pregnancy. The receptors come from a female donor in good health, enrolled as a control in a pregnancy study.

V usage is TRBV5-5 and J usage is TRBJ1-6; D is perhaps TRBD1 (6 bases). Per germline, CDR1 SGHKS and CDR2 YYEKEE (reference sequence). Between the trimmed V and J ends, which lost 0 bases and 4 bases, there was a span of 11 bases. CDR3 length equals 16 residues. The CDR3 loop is CASSLDGQGYNSPLHF. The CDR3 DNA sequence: TGTGCCAGCAGCTTGGACGGTCAGGGGTATAATTCACCCCTCCACTTT.

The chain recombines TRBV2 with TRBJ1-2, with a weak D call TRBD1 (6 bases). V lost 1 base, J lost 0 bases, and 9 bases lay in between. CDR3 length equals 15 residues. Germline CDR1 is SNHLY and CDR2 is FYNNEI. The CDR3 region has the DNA TGTGCCAGCAGTGAAGGGGGGCGAGCTAACTATGGCTACACCTTC. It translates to CASSEGGRANYGYTF.

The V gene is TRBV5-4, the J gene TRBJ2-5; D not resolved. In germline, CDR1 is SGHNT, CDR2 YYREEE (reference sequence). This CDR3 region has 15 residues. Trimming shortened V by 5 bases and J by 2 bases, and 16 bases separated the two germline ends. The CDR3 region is CASRNVSKQQETQYF. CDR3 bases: TGTGCCAGCAGGAATGTCTCCAAACAACAAGAGACCCAGTACTTC.

CDR3: CASSLAGVGRGGPVTQYF. The CDR3, as DNA: TGCGCCAGCAGCTTGGCCGGGGTAGGACGGGGGGGCCCGGTGACCCAGTACTTC. The rearrangement joins TRBV5-1 to TRBJ2-5, with TRBD2 matching over 8 bases. V lost 0 bases to trimming and J lost 7 bases; unmatched junction nucleotides: 17. The CDR3 totals 18 residues. In germline, CDR1 is SGHRS, CDR2 YFSETQ.

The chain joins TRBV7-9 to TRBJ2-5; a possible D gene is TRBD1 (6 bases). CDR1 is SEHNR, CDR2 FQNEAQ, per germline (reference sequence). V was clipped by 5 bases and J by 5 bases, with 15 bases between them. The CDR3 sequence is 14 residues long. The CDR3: CASSLVGAGETQYF. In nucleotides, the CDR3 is TGTGCCAGCAGCCTGGTGGGGGCCGGGGAGACCCAGTACTTC. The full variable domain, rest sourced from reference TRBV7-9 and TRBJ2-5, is DTGVSQNPRHKITKRGQNVTFRCDPISEHNRLYWYRQTLGQGPEFLTYFQNEAQLEKSRLLSDRFSAERPKGSFSTLEIQRTEQGDSAMYLCASSLVGAGETQYFGPGTRLLVL.

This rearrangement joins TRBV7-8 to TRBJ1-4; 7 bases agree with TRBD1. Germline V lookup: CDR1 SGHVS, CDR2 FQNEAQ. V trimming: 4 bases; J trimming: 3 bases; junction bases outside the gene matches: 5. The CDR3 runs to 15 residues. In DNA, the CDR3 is TGTGCCAGCAGCTCCCCGGGACAGCCTAATGAAAAACTGTTTTTT. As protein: CASSSPGQPNEKLFF.

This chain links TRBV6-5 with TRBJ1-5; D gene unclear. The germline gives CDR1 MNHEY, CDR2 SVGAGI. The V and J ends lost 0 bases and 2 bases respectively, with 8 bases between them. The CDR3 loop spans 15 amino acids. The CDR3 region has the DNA TGTGCCAGCAGTTACTCGAACAGCCGCAATCAGCCCCAGCATTTT. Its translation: CASSYSNSRNQPQHF.

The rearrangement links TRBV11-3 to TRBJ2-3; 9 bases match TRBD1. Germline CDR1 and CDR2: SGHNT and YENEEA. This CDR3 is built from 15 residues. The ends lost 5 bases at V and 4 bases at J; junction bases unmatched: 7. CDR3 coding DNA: TGTGCCAGCAGCCCGGGACAGGGTGATGCAGATACGCAGTATTTT. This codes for CASSPGQGDADTQYF.

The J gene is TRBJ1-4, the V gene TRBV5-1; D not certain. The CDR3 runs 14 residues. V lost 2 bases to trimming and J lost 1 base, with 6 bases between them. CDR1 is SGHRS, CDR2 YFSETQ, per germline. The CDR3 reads CASSLGGTNEKLFF. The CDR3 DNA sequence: TGCGCCAGCAGCTTAGGAGGAACTAATGAAAAACTGTTTTTT.

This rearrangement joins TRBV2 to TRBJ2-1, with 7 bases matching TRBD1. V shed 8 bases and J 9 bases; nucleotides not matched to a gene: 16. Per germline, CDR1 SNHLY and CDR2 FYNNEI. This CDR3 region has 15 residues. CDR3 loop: CASGQVTGVFGEQFF. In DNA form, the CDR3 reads TGTGCCAGCGGGCAGGTCACAGGGGTTTTTGGTGAGCAGTTCTTC.

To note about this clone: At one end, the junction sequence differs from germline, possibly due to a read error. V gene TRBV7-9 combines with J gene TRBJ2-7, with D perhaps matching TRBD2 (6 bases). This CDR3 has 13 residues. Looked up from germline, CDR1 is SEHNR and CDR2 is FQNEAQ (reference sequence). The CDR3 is CASSWGSGDRGDF. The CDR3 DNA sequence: TGTGCCAGCAGCTGGGGGTCGGGGGACCGTGGGGACTTC. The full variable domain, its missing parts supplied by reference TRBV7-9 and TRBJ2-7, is DTGVSQNPRHKITKRGQNVTFRCDPISEHNRLYWYRQTLGQGPEFLTYFQNEAQLEKSRLLSDRFSAERPKGSFSTLEIQRTEQGDSAMYLCASSWGSGDRGDFGPGTRLTVT.

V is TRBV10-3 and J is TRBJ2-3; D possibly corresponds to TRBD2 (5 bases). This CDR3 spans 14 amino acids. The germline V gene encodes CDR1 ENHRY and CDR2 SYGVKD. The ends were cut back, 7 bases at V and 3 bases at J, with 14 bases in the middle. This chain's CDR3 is CAIKGVGATDTQYF. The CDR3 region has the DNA TGTGCCATCAAGGGCGTGGGAGCTACAGATACGCAGTATTTT.

The CDR3 region has the DNA TGCGCCAGCAGCCAAGATCGAAGGGGGAACTATGGCTACACCTTC. Translated, it gives CASSQDRRGNYGYTF. The rearrangement joins TRBV4-3 to TRBJ1-2; possible D gene TRBD1, 6 bases. V was shortened by 0 bases and J by 2 bases, with 10 bases between the two germline ends. Germline V CDR1 and CDR2: LGHNA, YSLEER. The CDR3 contains 15 residues.

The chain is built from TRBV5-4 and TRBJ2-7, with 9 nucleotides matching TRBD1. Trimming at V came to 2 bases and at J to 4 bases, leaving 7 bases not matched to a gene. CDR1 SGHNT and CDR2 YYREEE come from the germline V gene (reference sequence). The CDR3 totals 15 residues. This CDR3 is CASSFQQGAGYEQYF. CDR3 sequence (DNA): TGTGCCAGCAGCTTCCAACAGGGGGCAGGATACGAGCAGTACTTC.

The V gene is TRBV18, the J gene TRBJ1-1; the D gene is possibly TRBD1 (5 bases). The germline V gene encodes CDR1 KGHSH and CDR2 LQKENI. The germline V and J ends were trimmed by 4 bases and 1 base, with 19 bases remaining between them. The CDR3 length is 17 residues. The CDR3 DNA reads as TGTGCCAGCTCACGTCGCGAGATCAGGGTTGAGAACACTGAAGCTTTCTTT. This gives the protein CASSRREIRVENTEAFF.

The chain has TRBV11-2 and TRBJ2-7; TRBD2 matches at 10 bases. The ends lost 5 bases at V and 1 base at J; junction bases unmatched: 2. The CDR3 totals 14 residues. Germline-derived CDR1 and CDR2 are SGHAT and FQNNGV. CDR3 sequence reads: CASSRSGGSYEQYF. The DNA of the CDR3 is TGTGCCAGCAGCCGTAGCGGGGGGTCCTACGAGCAGTACTTC.

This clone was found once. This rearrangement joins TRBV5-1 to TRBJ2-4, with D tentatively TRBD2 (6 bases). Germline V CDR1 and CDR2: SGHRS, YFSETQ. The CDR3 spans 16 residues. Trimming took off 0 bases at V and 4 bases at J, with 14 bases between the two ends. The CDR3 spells CASSLAMGGGKNIQYF. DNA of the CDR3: TGCGCCAGCAGCTTGGCCATGGGGGGAGGAAAAAACATTCAGTACTTC. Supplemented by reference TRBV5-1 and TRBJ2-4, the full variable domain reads KAGVTQTPRYLIKTRGQQVTLSCSPISGHRSVSWYQQTPGQGLQFLFEYFSETQRNKGNFPGRFSGRQFSNSRSEMNVSTLELGDSALYLCASSLAMGGGKNIQYFGAGTRLSVL.

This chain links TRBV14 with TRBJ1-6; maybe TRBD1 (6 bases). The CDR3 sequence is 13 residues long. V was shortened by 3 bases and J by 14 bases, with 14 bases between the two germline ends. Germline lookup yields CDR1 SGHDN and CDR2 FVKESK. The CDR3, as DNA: TGTGCCAGCAGCCACCAGGGGTTTGTGGCCCTCCACTTT. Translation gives CASSHQGFVALHF.

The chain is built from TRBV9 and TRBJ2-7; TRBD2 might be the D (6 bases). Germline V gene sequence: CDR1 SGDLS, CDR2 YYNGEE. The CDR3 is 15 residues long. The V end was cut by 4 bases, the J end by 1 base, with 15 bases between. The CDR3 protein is CASSRSASDSYEQYF. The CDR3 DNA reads TGTGCCAGCAGCCGCTCGGCTAGCGATTCCTACGAGCAGTACTTC.

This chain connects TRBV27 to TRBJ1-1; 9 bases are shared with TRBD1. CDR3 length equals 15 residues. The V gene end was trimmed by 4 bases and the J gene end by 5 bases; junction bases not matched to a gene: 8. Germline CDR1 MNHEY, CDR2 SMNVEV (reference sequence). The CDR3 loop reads CASSSPGQGVTEAFF. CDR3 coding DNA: TGTGCCAGCAGTTCACCGGGACAGGGAGTAACTGAAGCTTTCTTT.

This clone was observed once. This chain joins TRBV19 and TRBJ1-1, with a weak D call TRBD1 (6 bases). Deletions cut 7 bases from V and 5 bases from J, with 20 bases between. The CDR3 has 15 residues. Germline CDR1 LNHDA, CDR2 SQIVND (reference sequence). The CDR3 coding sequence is TGTGCCAGTACCCCCGATGGGGGCGTGCGTACTGAAGCTTTCTTT. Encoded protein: CASTPDGGVRTEAFF.

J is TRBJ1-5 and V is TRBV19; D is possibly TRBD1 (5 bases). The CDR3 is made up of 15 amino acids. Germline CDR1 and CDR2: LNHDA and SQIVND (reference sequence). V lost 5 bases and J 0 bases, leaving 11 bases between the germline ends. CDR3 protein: CASSDRHYSNQPQHF. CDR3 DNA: TGTGCCAGTAGTGACAGACACTATAGCAATCAGCCCCAGCATTTT.

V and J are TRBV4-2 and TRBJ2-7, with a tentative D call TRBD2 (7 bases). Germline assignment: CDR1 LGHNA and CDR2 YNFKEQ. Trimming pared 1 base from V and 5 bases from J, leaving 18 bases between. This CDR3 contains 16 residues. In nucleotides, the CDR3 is TGTGCCAGCAGCCAAGTGGGTGTGGGGGGGCCCGACGAGCAGTACTTC. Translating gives CASSQVGVGGPDEQYF.

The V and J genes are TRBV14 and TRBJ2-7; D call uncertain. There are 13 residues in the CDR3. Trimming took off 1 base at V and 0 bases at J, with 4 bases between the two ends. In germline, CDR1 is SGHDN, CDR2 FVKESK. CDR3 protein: CASSQGSSYEQYF. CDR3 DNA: TGTGCCAGCAGCCAAGGTAGCTCCTACGAGCAGTACTTC.

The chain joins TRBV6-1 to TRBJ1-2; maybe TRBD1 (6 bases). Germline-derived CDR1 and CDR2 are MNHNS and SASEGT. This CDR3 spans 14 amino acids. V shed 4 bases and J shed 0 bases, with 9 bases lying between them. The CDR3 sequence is CASSGGPTNYGYTF. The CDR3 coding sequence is TGTGCCAGCAGTGGGGGGCCCACTAACTATGGCTACACCTTC.

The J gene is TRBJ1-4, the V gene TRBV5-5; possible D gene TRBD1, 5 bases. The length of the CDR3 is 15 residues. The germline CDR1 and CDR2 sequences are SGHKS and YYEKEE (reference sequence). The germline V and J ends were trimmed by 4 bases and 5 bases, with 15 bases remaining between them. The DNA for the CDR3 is TGTGCCAGCAGCACTGGACAAACTAAGAATGAAAAACTGTTTTTT. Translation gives CASSTGQTKNEKLFF. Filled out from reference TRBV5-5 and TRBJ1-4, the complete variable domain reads DAGVTQSPTHLIKTRGQQVTLRCSPISGHKSVSWYQQVLGQGPQFIFQYYEKEERGRGNFPDRFSARQFPNYSSELNVNALLLGDSALYLCASSTGQTKNEKLFFGSGTQLSVL.

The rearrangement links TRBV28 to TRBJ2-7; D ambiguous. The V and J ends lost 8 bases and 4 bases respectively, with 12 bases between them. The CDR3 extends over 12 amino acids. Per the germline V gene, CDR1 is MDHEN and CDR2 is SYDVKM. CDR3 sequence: CASARIRYEQYF. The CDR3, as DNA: TGTGCCAGCGCCAGGATCCGATACGAGCAGTACTTC.

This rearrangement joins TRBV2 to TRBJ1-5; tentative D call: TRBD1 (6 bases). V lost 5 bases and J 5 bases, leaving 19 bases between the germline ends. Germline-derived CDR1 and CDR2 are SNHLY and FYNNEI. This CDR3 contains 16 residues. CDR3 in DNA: TGTGCCAGCAGTAAACGGGGACACAAACTAGATCAGCCCCAGCATTTT. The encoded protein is CASSKRGHKLDQPQHF.